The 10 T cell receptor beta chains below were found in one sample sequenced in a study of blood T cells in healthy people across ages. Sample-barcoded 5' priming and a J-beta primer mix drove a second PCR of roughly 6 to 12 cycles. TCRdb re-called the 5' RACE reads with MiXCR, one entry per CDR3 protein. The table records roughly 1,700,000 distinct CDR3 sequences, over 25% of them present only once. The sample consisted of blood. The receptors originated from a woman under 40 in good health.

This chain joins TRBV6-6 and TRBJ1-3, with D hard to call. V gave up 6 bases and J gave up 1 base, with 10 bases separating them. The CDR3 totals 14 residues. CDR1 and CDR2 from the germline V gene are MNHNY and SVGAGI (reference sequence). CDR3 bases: TGTGCCAGCAGCCAGGAGGTGTCTGGAAACACCATATATTTT. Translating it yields CASSQEVSGNTIYF.

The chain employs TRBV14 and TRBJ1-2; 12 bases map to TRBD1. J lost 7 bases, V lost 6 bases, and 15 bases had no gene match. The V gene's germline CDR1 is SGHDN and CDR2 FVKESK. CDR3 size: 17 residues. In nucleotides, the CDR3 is TGTGCCAGCAGAGACCCGACCGGGACAGGGGGCGTCGGTGGCTACACCTTC. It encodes CASRDPTGTGGVGGYTF.

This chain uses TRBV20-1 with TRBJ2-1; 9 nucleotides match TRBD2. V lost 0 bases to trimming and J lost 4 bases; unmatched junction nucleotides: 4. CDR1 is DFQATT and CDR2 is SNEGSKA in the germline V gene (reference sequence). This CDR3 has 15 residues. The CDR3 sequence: CSARDFAGGYNEQFF. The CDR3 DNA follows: TGCAGTGCTAGAGATTTCGCGGGGGGGTACAATGAGCAGTTCTTC.

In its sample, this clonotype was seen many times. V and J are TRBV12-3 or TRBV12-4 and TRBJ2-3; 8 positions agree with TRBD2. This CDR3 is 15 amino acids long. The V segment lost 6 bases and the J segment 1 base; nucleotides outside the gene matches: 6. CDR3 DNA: TGTGCCAGCAGCCCCGGGGGGGGACGCACAGATACGCAGTATTTT. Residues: CASSPGGGRTDTQYF.

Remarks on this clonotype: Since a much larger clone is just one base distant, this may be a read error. This CDR3 reads CASSRAGGRREAQYF. The CDR3 DNA is TGCGCCAGCAGCCGAGCGGGAGGGCGAAGAGAGGCCCAGTACTTC. This chain joins TRBV4-3 and TRBJ2-5; TRBD2 aligns across 10 bases. Germline CDR1 LGHNA, CDR2 YSLEER. This CDR3 has 15 amino acids.

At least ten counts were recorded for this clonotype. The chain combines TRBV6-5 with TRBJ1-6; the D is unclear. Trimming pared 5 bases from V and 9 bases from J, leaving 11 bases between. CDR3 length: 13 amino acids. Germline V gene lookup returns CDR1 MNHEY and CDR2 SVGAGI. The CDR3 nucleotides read TGTGCCAGCAGTGGGCAGGCCGGTTCACCCCTCCACTTT. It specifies CASSGQAGSPLHF.

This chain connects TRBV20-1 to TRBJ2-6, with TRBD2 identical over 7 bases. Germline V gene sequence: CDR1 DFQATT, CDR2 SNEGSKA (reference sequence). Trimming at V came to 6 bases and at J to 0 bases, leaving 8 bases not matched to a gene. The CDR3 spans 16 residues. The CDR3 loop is CSAVVGGSSGANVLTF. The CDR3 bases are TGCAGTGCGGTGGTGGGAGGGAGCTCTGGGGCCAACGTCCTGACTTTC.

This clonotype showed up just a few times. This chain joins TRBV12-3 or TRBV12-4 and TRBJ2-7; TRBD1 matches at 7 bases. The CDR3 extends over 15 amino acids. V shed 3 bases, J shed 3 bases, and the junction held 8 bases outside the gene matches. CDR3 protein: CASSFERPGGYEQYF. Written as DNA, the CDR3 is TGTGCCAGCAGTTTCGAACGCCCAGGGGGCTACGAGCAGTACTTC.

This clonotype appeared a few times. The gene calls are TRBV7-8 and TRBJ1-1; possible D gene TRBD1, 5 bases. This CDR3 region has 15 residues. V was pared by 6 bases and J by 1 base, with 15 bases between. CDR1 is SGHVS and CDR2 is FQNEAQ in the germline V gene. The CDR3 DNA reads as TGTGCCAGCAGGTCCGCGGGGGTTCCGAACACTGAAGCTTTCTTT. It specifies CASRSAGVPNTEAFF. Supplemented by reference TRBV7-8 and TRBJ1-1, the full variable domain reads GAGVSQSPRYKVAKRGQDVALRCDPISGHVSLFWYQQALGQGPEFLTYFQNEAQLDKSGLPSDRFFAERPEGSVSTLKIQRTQQEDSAVYLCASRSAGVPNTEAFFGQGTRLTVV.

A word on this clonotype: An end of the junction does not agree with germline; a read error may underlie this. CDR3 bases: TGTGTCAGCAGCACCGGACTAGTAAATGAGCAGTTCTTC. Residues: CVSSTGLVNEQFF. V and J are TRBV11-2 and TRBJ2-1; TRBD2 matches at 7 bases. The CDR3 runs 13 residues. In germline, CDR1 is SGHAT, CDR2 FQNNGV.